The sequence of this TCR beta chain was determined in a study of blood T cell repertoires in COVID-19. Study at large: Specimens from acute and convalescent COVID-19 originated in the United States, Italy and Spain.

V was shortened by 5 bases and J by 1 base, with 23 bases between the two germline ends. The CDR3 is 17 residues long. Germline lookup yields CDR1 GTSNPN and CDR2 SVGIG (reference sequence). Sequenced by immunoSEQ multiplex PCR; TCRdb stores in-frame clones only, minus some. Of just under 80,000 clones listed, around 80% are singletons. The clonotype comes from a woman between 65 and 79 years old with acute or convalescent COVID-19. The J gene is TRBJ1-1, the V gene TRBV30; D is possibly TRBD1 (5 bases). The sample was peripheral blood. CDR3 loop: CAWGGSDSFGRNTEAFF. DNA for the CDR3: TGTGCCTGGGGGGGGAGTGACAGTTTTGGTAGGAACACTGAAGCTTTCTTT. Full variable domain (missing parts from reference TRBV30 and TRBJ1-1): SQTIHQWPATLVQPVGSPLSLECTVEGTSNPNLYWYRQAAGRGLQLLFYSVGIGQISSEVPQNLSASRPQDRQFILSSKKLLLSDSGFYLCAWGGSDSFGRNTEAFFGQGTRLTVV.